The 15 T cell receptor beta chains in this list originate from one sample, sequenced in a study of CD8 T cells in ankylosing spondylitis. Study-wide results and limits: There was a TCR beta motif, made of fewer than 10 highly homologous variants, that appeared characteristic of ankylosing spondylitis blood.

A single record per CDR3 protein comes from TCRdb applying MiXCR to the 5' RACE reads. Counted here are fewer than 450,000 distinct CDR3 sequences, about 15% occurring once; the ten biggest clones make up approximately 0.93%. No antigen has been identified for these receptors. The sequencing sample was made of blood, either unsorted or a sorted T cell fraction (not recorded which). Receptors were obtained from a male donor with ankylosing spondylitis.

The CDR3 coding sequence is TGTGCCAGCAGTTACTCGAAAGACAGAAACACCATATATTTT. It is translated as CASSYSKDRNTIYF. This chain joins TRBV6-5 and TRBJ1-3; no clear D gene. The CDR3 is 14 residues long. Trimming left V 0 bases short and J 5 bases short, with 8 bases between. CDR1 MNHEY and CDR2 SVGAGI come from the germline V gene.

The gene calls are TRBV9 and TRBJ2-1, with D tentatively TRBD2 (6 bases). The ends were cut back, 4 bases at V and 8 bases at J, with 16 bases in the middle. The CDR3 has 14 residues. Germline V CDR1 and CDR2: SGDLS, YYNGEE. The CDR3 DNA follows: TGTGCCAGCAGCTCGATGACTAGGGGCGATGAGCAGTTCTTC. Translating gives CASSSMTRGDEQFF.

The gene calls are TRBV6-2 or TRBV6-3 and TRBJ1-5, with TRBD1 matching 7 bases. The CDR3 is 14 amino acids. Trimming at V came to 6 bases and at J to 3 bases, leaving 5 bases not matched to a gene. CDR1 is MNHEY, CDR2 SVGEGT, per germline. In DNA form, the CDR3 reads TGTGCCAGCAGATGGGGACAGCCCAATCAGCCCCAGCATTTT. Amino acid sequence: CASRWGQPNQPQHF.

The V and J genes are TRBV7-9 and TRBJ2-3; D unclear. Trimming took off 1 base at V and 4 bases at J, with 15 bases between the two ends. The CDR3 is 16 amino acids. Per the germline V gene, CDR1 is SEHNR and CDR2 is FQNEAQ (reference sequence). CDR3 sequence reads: CASSLGGGGKADTQYF. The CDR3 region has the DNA TGTGCCAGCAGCTTAGGAGGTGGTGGGAAAGCAGATACGCAGTATTTT.

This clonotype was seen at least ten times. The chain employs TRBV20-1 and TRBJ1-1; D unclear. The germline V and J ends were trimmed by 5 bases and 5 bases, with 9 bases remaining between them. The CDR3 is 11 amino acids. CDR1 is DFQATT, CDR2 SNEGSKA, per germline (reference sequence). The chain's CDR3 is CSAFKVTEAFF. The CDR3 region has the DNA TGCAGTGCTTTTAAAGTTACTGAAGCTTTCTTT.

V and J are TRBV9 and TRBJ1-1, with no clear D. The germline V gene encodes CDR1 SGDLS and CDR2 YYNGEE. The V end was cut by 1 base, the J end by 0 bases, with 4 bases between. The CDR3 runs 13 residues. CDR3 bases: TGTGCCAGCAGCGTATCGGTGAACACTGAAGCTTTCTTT. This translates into CASSVSVNTEAFF.

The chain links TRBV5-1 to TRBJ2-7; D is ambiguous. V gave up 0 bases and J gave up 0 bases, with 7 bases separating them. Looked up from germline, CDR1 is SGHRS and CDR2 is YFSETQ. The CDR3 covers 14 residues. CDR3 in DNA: TGCGCCAGCAGCTTGGCACCTAGCTCCTACGAGCAGTACTTC. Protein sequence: CASSLAPSSYEQYF. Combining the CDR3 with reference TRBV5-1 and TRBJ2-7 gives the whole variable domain KAGVTQTPRYLIKTRGQQVTLSCSPISGHRSVSWYQQTPGQGLQFLFEYFSETQRNKGNFPGRFSGRQFSNSRSEMNVSTLELGDSALYLCASSLAPSSYEQYFGPGTRLTVT.

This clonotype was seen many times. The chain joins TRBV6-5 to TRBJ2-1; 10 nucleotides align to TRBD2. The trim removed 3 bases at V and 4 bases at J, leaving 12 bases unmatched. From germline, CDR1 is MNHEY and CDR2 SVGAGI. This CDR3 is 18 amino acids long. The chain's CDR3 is CASSYKFLSGRAYNEQFF. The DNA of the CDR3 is TGTGCCAGCAGTTATAAGTTCTTGAGCGGGAGGGCTTACAATGAGCAGTTCTTC.

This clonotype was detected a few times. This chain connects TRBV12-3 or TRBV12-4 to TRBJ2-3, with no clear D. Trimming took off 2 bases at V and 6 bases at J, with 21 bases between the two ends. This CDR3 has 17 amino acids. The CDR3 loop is CASSLSGAIRHGDTQYF. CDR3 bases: TGTGCCAGCAGTTTATCAGGAGCGATCCGGCACGGGGATACGCAGTATTTT.

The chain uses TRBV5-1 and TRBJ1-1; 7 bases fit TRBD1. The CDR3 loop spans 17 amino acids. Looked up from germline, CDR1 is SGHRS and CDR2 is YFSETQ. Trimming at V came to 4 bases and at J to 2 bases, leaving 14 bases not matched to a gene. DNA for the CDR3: TGCGCCAGCAGCCCACTGGGACAGCGAGCTCGTAACACTGAAGCTTTCTTT. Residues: CASSPLGQRARNTEAFF.

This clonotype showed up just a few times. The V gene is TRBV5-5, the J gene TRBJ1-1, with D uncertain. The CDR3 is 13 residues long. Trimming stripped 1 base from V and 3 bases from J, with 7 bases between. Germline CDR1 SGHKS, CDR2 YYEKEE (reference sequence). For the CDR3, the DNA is TGTGCCAGCAGCTTGTCGTCCTACACTGAAGCTTTCTTT. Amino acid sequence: CASSLSSYTEAFF.

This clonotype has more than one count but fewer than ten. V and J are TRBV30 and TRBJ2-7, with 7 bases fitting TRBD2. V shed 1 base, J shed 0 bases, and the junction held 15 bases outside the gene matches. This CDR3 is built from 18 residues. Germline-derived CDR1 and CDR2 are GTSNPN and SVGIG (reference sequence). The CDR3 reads CAWSDRDYIRRNSYEQYF. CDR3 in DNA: TGTGCCTGGAGTGACCGGGACTACATTCGACGAAACTCCTACGAGCAGTACTTC.

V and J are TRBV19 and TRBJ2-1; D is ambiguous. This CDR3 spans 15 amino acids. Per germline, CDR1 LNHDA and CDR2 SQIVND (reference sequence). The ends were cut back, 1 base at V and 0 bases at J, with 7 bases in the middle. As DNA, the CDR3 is TGTGCCAGTAGTATAGGGCAGATCTCCTACAATGAGCAGTTCTTC. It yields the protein CASSIGQISYNEQFF.

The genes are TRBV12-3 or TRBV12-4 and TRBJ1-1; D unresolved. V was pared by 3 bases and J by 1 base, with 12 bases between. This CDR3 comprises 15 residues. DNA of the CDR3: TGTGCCAGCAGTTTCGCGCGCCGACAGAACACTGAAGCTTTCTTT. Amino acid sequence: CASSFARRQNTEAFF.

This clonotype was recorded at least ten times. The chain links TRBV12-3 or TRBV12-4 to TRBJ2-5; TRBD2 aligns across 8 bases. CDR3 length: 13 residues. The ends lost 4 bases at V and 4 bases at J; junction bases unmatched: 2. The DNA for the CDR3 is TGTGCCAGCAGTTATAGCGGGGTAGAGACCCAGTACTTC. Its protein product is CASSYSGVETQYF.